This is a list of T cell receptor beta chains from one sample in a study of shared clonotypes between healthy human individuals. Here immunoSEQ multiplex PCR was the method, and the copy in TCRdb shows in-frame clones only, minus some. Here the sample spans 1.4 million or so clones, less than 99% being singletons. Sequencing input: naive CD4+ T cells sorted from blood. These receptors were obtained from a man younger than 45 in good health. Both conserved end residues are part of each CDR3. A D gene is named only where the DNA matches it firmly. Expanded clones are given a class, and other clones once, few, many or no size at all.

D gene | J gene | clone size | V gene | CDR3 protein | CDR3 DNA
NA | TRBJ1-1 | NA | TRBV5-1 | CASSLDRDEAFF | TGCGCCAGCAGCTTGGACAGGGATGAAGCTTTCTTT
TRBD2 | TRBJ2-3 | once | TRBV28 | CASSGWAGGSDTQYF | TGTGCCAGCAGTGGGTGGGCGGGAGGATCAGATACGCAGTATTTT
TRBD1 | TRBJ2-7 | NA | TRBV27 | CASSFLGQGEYEQYF | TGTGCCAGCAGTTTTTTGGGACAGGGCGAGTACGAGCAGTACTTC
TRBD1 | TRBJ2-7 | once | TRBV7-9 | CASSLARTGVHEQYF | TGTGCCAGCAGCTTAGCCCGGACAGGGGTCCACGAGCAGTACTTC
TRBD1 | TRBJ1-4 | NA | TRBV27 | CASRRQGYYSDEKLFF | TGTGCCAGCCGAAGACAGGGGTATTATTCGGATGAAAAACTGTTTTTT
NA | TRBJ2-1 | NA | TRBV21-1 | CASSKPLAGVDNEQFF | TGTGCCAGCAGCAAACCCTTAGCGGGAGTTGACAATGAGCAGTTCTTC
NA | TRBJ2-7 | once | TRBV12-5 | CASGLRLQGFYEQYF | TGTGCTAGTGGTTTGCGCCTACAGGGTTTCTACGAGCAGTACTTC
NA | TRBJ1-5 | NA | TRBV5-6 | CASSATGFGNQPQHF | TGTGCCAGCAGTGCCACAGGATTCGGCAATCAGCCCCAGCATTTT
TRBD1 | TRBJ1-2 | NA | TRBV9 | CASSAHIRGHTF | TGTGCCAGCAGCGCACATATCAGGGGGCACACCTTC
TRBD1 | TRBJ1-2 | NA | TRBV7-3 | CASGQGAVRGYTF | TGTGCCAGCGGTCAGGGGGCGGTTCGTGGCTACACCTTC
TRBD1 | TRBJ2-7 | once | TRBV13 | CASSSRTGGAEQYF | TGTGCCAGCAGCTCGAGGACAGGGGGCGCCGAGCAGTACTTC
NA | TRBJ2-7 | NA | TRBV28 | CASSPVGGTYEQYF | TGTGCCAGCAGTCCGGTGGGCGGGACCTACGAGCAGTACTTC
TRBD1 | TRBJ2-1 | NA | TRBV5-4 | CASSFRQGARNEQFF | TGTGCCAGCAGCTTCCGACAGGGGGCGCGGAATGAGCAGTTCTTC
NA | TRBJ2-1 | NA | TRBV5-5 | CASSFTGSNEQFF | TGTGCCAGCAGCTTTACGGGGTCCAATGAGCAGTTCTTC
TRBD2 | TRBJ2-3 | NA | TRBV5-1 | CASSFETSGVSTDTQYF | TGCGCCAGCAGCTTCGAAACTAGCGGAGTTAGCACAGATACGCAGTATTTT
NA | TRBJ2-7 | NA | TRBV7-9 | CASSPRREPRYEQYF | TGTGCCAGCAGCCCCCGTCGGGAGCCAAGATACGAGCAGTACTTC
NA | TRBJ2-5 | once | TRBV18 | CASSPKGDQYF | TGTGCCAGCTCACCAAAGGGCGACCAGTACTTC
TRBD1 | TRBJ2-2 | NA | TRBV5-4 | CASSTWDSPGGELFF | TGTGCCAGCAGCACATGGGACAGCCCTGGCGGGGAGCTGTTTTTT
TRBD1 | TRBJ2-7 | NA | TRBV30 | CAWSVRRRDSNYEQYF | TGTGCCTGGAGTGTACGCCGCCGGGACAGCAATTACGAGCAGTACTTC
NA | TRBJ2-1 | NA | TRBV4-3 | CASSQVRVNNEQFF | TGCGCCAGCAGCCAGGTCAGGGTAAACAATGAGCAGTTCTTC
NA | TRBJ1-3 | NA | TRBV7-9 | CASSSRSNGNTIYF | TGTGCCAGCAGCTCAAGAAGTAATGGAAACACCATATATTTT
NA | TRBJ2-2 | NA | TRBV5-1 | CASRRTDTGELFF | TGCGCCAGCAGAAGGACAGACACCGGGGAGCTGTTTTTT
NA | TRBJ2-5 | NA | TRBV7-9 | CASSLIGGAQETQYF | TGTGCCAGCAGCTTAATTGGGGGGGCCCAAGAGACCCAGTACTTC
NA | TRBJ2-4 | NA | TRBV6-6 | CASSYGKEPAKNIQYF | TGTGCCAGCAGTTACGGGAAGGAGCCAGCCAAAAACATTCAGTACTTC
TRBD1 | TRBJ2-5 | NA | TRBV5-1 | CASSPQGAKGETQYF | TGCGCCAGCAGTCCACAGGGGGCGAAAGGGGAGACCCAGTACTTC
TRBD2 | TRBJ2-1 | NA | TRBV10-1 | CASSEGGLAGVFSYNEQFF | TGCGCCAGCAGTGAAGGAGGCCTAGCGGGTGTTTTCTCCTACAATGAGCAGTTCTTC
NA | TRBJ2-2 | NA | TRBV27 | CASRFGTGELFF | TGTGCCAGCCGGTTTGGCACCGGGGAGCTGTTTTTT
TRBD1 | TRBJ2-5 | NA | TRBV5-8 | CASRSGTGGWETQYF | TGTGCCAGCAGATCCGGGACAGGGGGTTGGGAGACCCAGTACTTC
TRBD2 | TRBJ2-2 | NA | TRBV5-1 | CASSTSGNTGELFF | TGCGCCAGCAGTACTAGCGGCAACACCGGGGAGCTGTTTTTT
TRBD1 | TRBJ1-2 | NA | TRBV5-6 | CASSFTGVNYGYTF | TGTGCCAGCAGCTTTACAGGGGTCAACTATGGCTACACCTTC
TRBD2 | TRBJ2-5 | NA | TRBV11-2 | CASSLGLAGAETQYF | TGTGCCAGCAGCTTAGGTCTAGCGGGAGCAGAGACCCAGTACTTC
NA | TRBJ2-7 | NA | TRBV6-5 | CASSRTKYEQYF | TGTGCAAGCAGTAGGACTAAGTACGAGCAGTACTTC
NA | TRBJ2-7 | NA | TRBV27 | CATRKGSTRLLPNEQYF | TGTGCCACCAGAAAAGGCTCTACTAGGCTCTTACCAAACGAGCAGTACTTC
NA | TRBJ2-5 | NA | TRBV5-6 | CASSPRLLAQETQYF | TGTGCCAGCAGCCCCCGACTCCTTGCCCAAGAGACCCAGTACTTC
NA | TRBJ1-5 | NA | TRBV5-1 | CASSITGMGNQPQHF | TGCGCCAGCTCCATTACAGGGATGGGCAATCAGCCCCAGCATTTT
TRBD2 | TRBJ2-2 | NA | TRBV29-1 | CSVVAGYTGELFF | TGCAGCGTTGTAGCGGGATACACCGGGGAGCTGTTTTTT
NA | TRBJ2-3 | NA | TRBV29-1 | CSVGFLLGLLGTDTQYF | TGCAGCGTTGGTTTTCTGTTGGGACTCCTCGGCACAGATACGCAGTATTTT
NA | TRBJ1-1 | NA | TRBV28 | CAAPGFKGDTEAFF | TGTGCTGCCCCCGGTTTCAAGGGGGACACTGAAGCTTTCTTT
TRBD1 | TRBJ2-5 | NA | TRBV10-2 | CASSGTGEETQYF | TGCGCCAGCAGTGGGACAGGGGAAGAGACCCAGTACTTC